The rows below give T cell receptor beta chains drawn from one sample of a study of T cell repertoires in cytomegalovirus infection. TCRdb fed the reads into MiXCR, producing one record per CDR3 protein. The table records some 920,000 distinct CDR3 sequences, around 32% of them present only once. These TCRs' antigens remain unknown. The sequencing used cultured CD8+ T cells from PBMCs, collected from culture after CMV antigen stimulation. Receptor source: a human donor in good health (CMV status not recorded). Some clones in this sample may be carry-over from other donors' samples. Each CDR3 is given with its conserved first and last residue. The order of the fields is V gene, D gene, J gene, clone size, CDR3 DNA, CDR3 protein. D genes are given only for firm matches. Clone size is given for some rows only: seen once, a few or many times, or a class if the clone is expanded.

v_gene: TRBV7-6
d_gene: TRBD2
j_gene: TRBJ2-5
abundance: many
CDR3nt: TGTGCCAGCAGCGCGGGACTAGCGGGGCGAGAGACCCAGTACTTC
CDR3aa: CASSAGLAGRETQYF

v_gene: TRBV19
d_gene: NA
j_gene: TRBJ1-5
abundance: few
CDR3nt: TGTGCCAGTAGTAATGAGGACAATCAGCCCCAGCATTTT
CDR3aa: CASSNEDNQPQHF

v_gene: TRBV7-6
d_gene: NA
j_gene: TRBJ2-3
abundance: NA
CDR3nt: TGTGCCAGCAGCCGGGACGGGGGCACAGATACGCAGTATTTT
CDR3aa: CASSRDGGTDTQYF

v_gene: TRBV7-6
d_gene: NA
j_gene: TRBJ1-2
abundance: NA
CDR3nt: TGTGCCAGCAGCTCAAGGACTGCCGACTATGGCTACACCTTC
CDR3aa: CASSSRTADYGYTF

v_gene: TRBV2
d_gene: NA
j_gene: TRBJ1-1
abundance: NA
CDR3nt: TGTGCCAGCGGGGACGCTTTCTTT
CDR3aa: CASGDAFF

v_gene: TRBV7-6
d_gene: NA
j_gene: TRBJ2-5
abundance: few
CDR3nt: TGTGCCAGCAGCTTAGCAAGGGACTCCTCCGAGACCCAGTACTTC
CDR3aa: CASSLARDSSETQYF

v_gene: TRBV7-6
d_gene: TRBD2
j_gene: TRBJ2-1
abundance: many
CDR3nt: TGTGCCAGCACCCCAGCGGGGCGTCTTGGTTCGTACAATGAGCAGTTCTTC
CDR3aa: CASTPAGRLGSYNEQFF

v_gene: TRBV9
d_gene: NA
j_gene: TRBJ1-1
abundance: few
CDR3nt: TGTGCCAGCAGCGCATCTGGGGGCCTTCTTACTGAAGCTTTCTTT
CDR3aa: CASSASGGLLTEAFF

v_gene: TRBV6-1
d_gene: TRBD1
j_gene: TRBJ2-5
abundance: few
CDR3nt: TGTGCCAGCAGTGCCGACAGGGTGGAGACCCAGTACTTC
CDR3aa: CASSADRVETQYF

v_gene: TRBV27
d_gene: TRBD1
j_gene: TRBJ2-7
abundance: NA
CDR3nt: TGTGCCAGCAGTCAGGCACAGGGGACCTACGAGCAGTACTTC
CDR3aa: CASSQAQGTYEQYF

v_gene: TRBV29-1
d_gene: NA
j_gene: TRBJ2-2
abundance: NA
CDR3nt: TGCAGCGCGCTGGTCCGGGAGCTGTTTTTT
CDR3aa: CSALVRELFF

v_gene: TRBV7-6
d_gene: NA
j_gene: TRBJ1-1
abundance: NA
CDR3nt: TGTGCCAGCAGTTATGATCCGAACACTGAAGCTTTCTTT
CDR3aa: CASSYDPNTEAFF

v_gene: TRBV23-1
d_gene: NA
j_gene: TRBJ2-1
abundance: NA
CDR3nt: TGCGCCAGCAGTCAATCGTGGGCAGGACCAACTCATGAGCAGTTCTTC
CDR3aa: CASSQSWAGPTHEQFF

v_gene: TRBV5-4
d_gene: NA
j_gene: TRBJ1-1
abundance: few
CDR3nt: TGTGCCAGCAGCTTCGGGACCCTTGAAGCTTTCTTT
CDR3aa: CASSFGTLEAFF

v_gene: TRBV6-6
d_gene: NA
j_gene: TRBJ1-5
abundance: NA
CDR3nt: TGTGCCAGCAGTTACTACCCAGATCAGCCCCAGCATTTT
CDR3aa: CASSYYPDQPQHF

v_gene: TRBV7-9
d_gene: TRBD1
j_gene: TRBJ1-1
abundance: NA
CDR3nt: TGTGCCAGCAGCTCACCCCAGGGACAGGTGAACACTGAAGCTTTCTTT
CDR3aa: CASSSPQGQVNTEAFF

v_gene: TRBV4-1
d_gene: NA
j_gene: TRBJ1-5
abundance: few
CDR3nt: TGCGCCAGCAGCCAAGATGAGGGCAGGCCTAAGCATTTT
CDR3aa: CASSQDEGRPKHF

v_gene: TRBV27
d_gene: NA
j_gene: TRBJ1-5
abundance: NA
CDR3nt: TGTGCCAGCAGTACTGCAGGGGTGGATCAGCCCCAGCATTTT
CDR3aa: CASSTAGVDQPQHF

v_gene: TRBV4-1
d_gene: TRBD1
j_gene: TRBJ1-2
abundance: NA
CDR3nt: TGCGCCAGCAGCCAAAATACTCGGGACAGGGAAACCTATGGCTACACCTTC
CDR3aa: CASSQNTRDRETYGYTF

v_gene: TRBV7-9
d_gene: NA
j_gene: TRBJ2-7
abundance: few
CDR3nt: TGTGCCAGCAGCTTGGGGTTGAAGGAATACTACGAGCAGTACTTC
CDR3aa: CASSLGLKEYYEQYF

v_gene: TRBV9
d_gene: TRBD2
j_gene: TRBJ2-1
abundance: NA
CDR3nt: TGTGCCAGCAGCCCTAGCGGGGGGCCCCATTACAATGAGCAGTTCTTC
CDR3aa: CASSPSGGPHYNEQFF

v_gene: TRBV12-5
d_gene: NA
j_gene: TRBJ1-1
abundance: NA
CDR3nt: TGTGCTAGTGGCTTGGCTGGGGTTGAAGCTTTCTTT
CDR3aa: CASGLAGVEAFF

v_gene: TRBV7-2
d_gene: NA
j_gene: TRBJ2-4
abundance: many
CDR3nt: TGTGCCAGCAGCTTGGGGCAGGGGGGAAGTTTTATTCAGTACTTC
CDR3aa: CASSLGQGGSFIQYF

v_gene: TRBV6-1
d_gene: TRBD2
j_gene: TRBJ2-2
abundance: NA
CDR3nt: TGTGCCAGCTTTCACTTTGCTCGTGAACTAGCGGGCACCGGGGAGCTGTTTTTT
CDR3aa: CASFHFARELAGTGELFF

v_gene: TRBV10-3
d_gene: NA
j_gene: TRBJ1-2
abundance: few
CDR3nt: TGTGCCATCCTAACCGGGGGCAGGCCTAACTATGGCTACACCTTC
CDR3aa: CAILTGGRPNYGYTF

v_gene: TRBV7-3
d_gene: NA
j_gene: TRBJ1-1
abundance: NA
CDR3nt: TGTGCCAGCAGCTTATTGGGGGGAGCAGGGCCGAACACTGAAGCTTTCTTT
CDR3aa: CASSLLGGAGPNTEAFF

v_gene: TRBV19
d_gene: NA
j_gene: TRBJ1-2
abundance: few
CDR3nt: TGTGCCAGTAGTATAGGCCTGGCTCCTAACTATGGCTACACCTTC
CDR3aa: CASSIGLAPNYGYTF

v_gene: TRBV7-9
d_gene: NA
j_gene: TRBJ1-2
abundance: NA
CDR3nt: TGTGCCAGCTCGTCGGGAGAAATTTATGGCTACACCTTC
CDR3aa: CASSSGEIYGYTF

v_gene: TRBV7-6
d_gene: NA
j_gene: TRBJ2-1
abundance: many
CDR3nt: TGTGCCAGCAGCTTACTCGCGGGGACGAACAATGAGCAGTTCTTC
CDR3aa: CASSLLAGTNNEQFF

v_gene: TRBV18
d_gene: TRBD1
j_gene: TRBJ2-4
abundance: NA
CDR3nt: TGTGCCAGCTCACCACCGGACAGGGGGCGCGGAAACATTCAGTACTTC
CDR3aa: CASSPPDRGRGNIQYF